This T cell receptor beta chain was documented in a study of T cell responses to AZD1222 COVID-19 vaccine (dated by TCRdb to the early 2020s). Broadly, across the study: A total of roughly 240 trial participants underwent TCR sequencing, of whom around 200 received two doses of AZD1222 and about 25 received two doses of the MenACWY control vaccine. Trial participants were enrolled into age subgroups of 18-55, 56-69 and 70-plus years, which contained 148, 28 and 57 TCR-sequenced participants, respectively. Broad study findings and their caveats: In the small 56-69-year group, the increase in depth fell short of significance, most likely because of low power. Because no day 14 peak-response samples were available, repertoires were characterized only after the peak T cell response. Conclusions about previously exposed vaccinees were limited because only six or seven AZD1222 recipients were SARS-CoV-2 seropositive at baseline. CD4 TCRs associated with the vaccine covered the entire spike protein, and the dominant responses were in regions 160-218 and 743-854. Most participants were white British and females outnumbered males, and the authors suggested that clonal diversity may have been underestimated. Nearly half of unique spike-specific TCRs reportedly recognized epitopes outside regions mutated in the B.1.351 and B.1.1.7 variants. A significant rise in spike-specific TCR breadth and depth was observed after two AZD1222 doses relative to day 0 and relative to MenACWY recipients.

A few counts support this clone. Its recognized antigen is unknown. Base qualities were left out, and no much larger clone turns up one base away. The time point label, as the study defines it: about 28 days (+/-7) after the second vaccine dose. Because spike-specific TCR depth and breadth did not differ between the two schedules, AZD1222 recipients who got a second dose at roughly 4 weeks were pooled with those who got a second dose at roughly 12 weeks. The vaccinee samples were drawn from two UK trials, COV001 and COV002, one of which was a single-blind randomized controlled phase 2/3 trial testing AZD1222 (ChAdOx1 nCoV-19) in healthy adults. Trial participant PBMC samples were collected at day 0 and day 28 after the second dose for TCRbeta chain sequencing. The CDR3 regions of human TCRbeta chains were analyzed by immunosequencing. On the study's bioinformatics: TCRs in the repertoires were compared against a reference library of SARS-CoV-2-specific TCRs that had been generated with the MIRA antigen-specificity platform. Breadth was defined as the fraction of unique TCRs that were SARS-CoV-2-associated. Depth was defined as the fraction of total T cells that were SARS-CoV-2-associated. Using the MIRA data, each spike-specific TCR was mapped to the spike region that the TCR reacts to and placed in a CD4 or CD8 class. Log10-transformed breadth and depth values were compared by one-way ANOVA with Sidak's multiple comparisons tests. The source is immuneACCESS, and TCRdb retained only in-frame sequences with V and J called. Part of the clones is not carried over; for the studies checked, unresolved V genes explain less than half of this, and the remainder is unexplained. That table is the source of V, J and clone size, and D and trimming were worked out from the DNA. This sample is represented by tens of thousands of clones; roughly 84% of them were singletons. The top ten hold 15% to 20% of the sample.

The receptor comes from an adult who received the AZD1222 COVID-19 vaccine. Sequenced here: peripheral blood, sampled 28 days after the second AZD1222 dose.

The CDR3 protein sequence reads: CASSVRGGVATDTQYF. The nucleotide sequence is TGTGCCAGCAGTGTTCGGGGGGGCGTAGCCACAGATACGCAGTATTTT. Recombination linked TRBV6-1 to TRBJ2-3; TRBD2 agrees with 8 junctional bases. V is trimmed back by 4 bases and J by 2 bases, and the junction contains 8 bases that no gene match accounts for. Its CDR3 holds 16 amino acids, cysteine through phenylalanine. Kept here is only the CDR3 DNA, which spans 48 bases and is read in frame from base 1. CDR1 and CDR2, per the germline V gene, are MNHNS and SASEGT.